The 6 T cell receptor beta chains in this list originate from one sample, sequenced in a study of blood T cell repertoires in COVID-19. Sequencing used immunoSEQ multiplex PCR; TCRdb keeps in-frame clones, though not all of them. This table has 400,000 to 450,000 clones, 90% appearing once. Material: PBMCs or T cells enriched from blood (not recorded which). The receptor set was obtained from a man in his late teens or twenties who had recovered from COVID-19.

The chain couples TRBV30 to TRBJ2-2; 8 bases are shared with TRBD1. The CDR3 runs 17 residues. In germline, CDR1 is GTSNPN, CDR2 SVGIG (reference sequence). The trim removed 3 bases at V and 1 base at J, leaving 10 bases unmatched. In nucleotides, the CDR3 is TGTGCCTGGAGGGGACGGGACAGGACCGAGAACACCGGGGAGCTGTTTTTT. Translating gives CAWRGRDRTENTGELFF. The full variable domain, with the rest looked up from reference TRBV30 and TRBJ2-2, is SQTIHQWPATLVQPVGSPLSLECTVEGTSNPNLYWYRQAAGRGLQLLFYSVGIGQISSEVPQNLSASRPQDRQFILSSKKLLLSDSGFYLCAWRGRDRTENTGELFFGEGSRLTVL.

In its sample, this clone was seen once. The genes are TRBV5-6 and TRBJ1-1; D call uncertain. The germline V gene has CDR1 SGHDT and CDR2 YYEEEE. The CDR3 is 13 amino acids. V was shortened by 0 bases and J by 3 bases, with 6 bases between the two germline ends. CDR3 nucleotide sequence: TGTGCCAGCAGCTTGGGACGGGACACTGAAGCTTTCTTT. Its translation is CASSLGRDTEAFF.

The chain links TRBV7-9 to TRBJ2-7; tentatively, D is TRBD1 (5 bases). This CDR3 contains 14 residues. The germline CDR1 and CDR2 sequences are SEHNR and FQNEAQ (reference sequence). V shed 1 base and J shed 2 bases, with 9 bases lying between them. CDR3 amino acids: CASSLDQGPYEQYF. The CDR3 coding sequence is TGTGCCAGCAGCTTAGATCAGGGTCCCTACGAGCAGTACTTC.

To note about this clone: This CDR3 is also generated by other DNA sequences in the sample. The CDR3: CASSPNRESNYGYTF. Here the CDR3 DNA reads TGTGCCAGCTCACCAAACAGGGAGTCAAACTATGGCTACACCTTC. This chain links TRBV18 with TRBJ1-2; the D gene is possibly TRBD1 (6 bases). The CDR3 runs to 15 residues. The V gene's germline CDR1 is KGHSH and CDR2 LQKENI. The V end lost 2 bases, the J end lost 2 bases, and 12 bases lay between the germline ends.

CDR3 amino acids: CASTLRQGSNEKLFF. Here the CDR3 DNA reads TGTGCCAGCACCCTTCGACAAGGCTCTAATGAAAAACTGTTTTTT. The V and J genes are TRBV5-5 and TRBJ1-4; D is uncertain. This CDR3 contains 15 residues. CDR1 and CDR2 from the germline V gene are SGHKS and YYEKEE (reference sequence). V was trimmed by 6 bases and J by 3 bases, leaving 15 bases between them.

The chain employs TRBV27 and TRBJ2-7, with TRBD1 matching 7 bases. This CDR3 is 14 amino acids long. V was clipped by 5 bases and J by 0 bases; unmatched bases: 4. Per the germline V gene, CDR1 is MNHEY and CDR2 is SMNVEV (reference sequence). CDR3 in amino acids: CASSETGSSYEQYF. The CDR3, as DNA: TGTGCCAGCAGTGAGACAGGGAGCTCCTACGAGCAGTACTTC.